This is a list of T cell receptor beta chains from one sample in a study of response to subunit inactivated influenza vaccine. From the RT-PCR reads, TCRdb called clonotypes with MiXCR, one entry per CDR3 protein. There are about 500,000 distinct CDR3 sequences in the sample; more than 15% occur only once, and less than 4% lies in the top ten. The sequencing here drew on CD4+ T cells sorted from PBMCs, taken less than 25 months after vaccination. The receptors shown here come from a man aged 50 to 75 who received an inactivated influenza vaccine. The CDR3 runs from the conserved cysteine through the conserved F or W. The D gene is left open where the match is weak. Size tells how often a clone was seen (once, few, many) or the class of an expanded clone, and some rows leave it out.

cdr3_aa: CSVLMGAGANVLTF
cdr3_nt: TGCAGCGTTTTGATGGGGGCCGGGGCCAACGTCCTGACTTTC
j_call: TRBJ2-6
clone_size: few
v_call: TRBV29-1
d_call: .

cdr3_aa: CASSPIAGLAKNIQYF
cdr3_nt: TGTGCCAGCAGCCCAATAGCGGGCCTAGCCAAAAACATTCAGTACTTC
j_call: TRBJ2-4
clone_size: once
v_call: TRBV2
d_call: TRBD2

cdr3_aa: CSARDSQSNYGYTF
cdr3_nt: TGCAGTGCTAGAGATTCGCAGAGTAACTATGGCTACACCTTC
j_call: TRBJ1-2
clone_size: .
v_call: TRBV20-1
d_call: .

cdr3_aa: CASSVSPPDTQYF
cdr3_nt: TGCGCCAGCAGTGTAAGCCCGCCAGATACGCAGTATTTT
j_call: TRBJ2-3
clone_size: .
v_call: TRBV10-1
d_call: .

cdr3_aa: CASSSTGRLGGYTF
cdr3_nt: TGTGCCAGCAGCTCTACAGGGAGATTGGGGGGCTACACCTTC
j_call: TRBJ1-2
clone_size: few
v_call: TRBV3-1
d_call: .

cdr3_aa: CASSPLSGGSTDTQYF
cdr3_nt: TGTGCCAGCAGCCCCCTCAGTGGCGGGAGCACAGATACGCAGTATTTT
j_call: TRBJ2-3
clone_size: .
v_call: TRBV7-8
d_call: .

cdr3_aa: CASSLADATNEKLFF
cdr3_nt: TGTGCCAGCAGTTTGGCGGACGCAACTAATGAAAAACTGTTTTTT
j_call: TRBJ1-4
clone_size: .
v_call: TRBV28
d_call: .

cdr3_aa: CASRRGAPSPNTEAFF
cdr3_nt: TGTGCCAGCAGGCGCGGGGCTCCCTCACCGAACACTGAAGCTTTCTTT
j_call: TRBJ1-1
clone_size: few
v_call: TRBV6-1
d_call: .

cdr3_aa: CASSESVAGGTDTQYF
cdr3_nt: TGCGCCAGCAGTGAGTCGGTAGCGGGGGGGACAGATACGCAGTATTTT
j_call: TRBJ2-3
clone_size: .
v_call: TRBV10-1
d_call: TRBD2

cdr3_aa: CATSRGMGRETQYF
cdr3_nt: TGTGCCACCAGCAGAGGCATGGGGAGAGAGACCCAGTACTTC
j_call: TRBJ2-5
clone_size: .
v_call: TRBV15
d_call: .

cdr3_aa: CASSEGTAVGQPQHF
cdr3_nt: TGTGCCAGCAGTGAGGGGACGGCGGTTGGACAGCCCCAGCATTTT
j_call: TRBJ1-5
clone_size: .
v_call: TRBV6-1
d_call: .

cdr3_aa: CASSKGLADLWGEQYF
cdr3_nt: TGTGCCAGCAGTAAGGGACTAGCGGATCTCTGGGGGGAGCAGTACTTC
j_call: TRBJ2-7
clone_size: few
v_call: TRBV12-3/TRBV12-4
d_call: TRBD2

cdr3_aa: CASGGGAWETQYF
cdr3_nt: TGCGCCAGCGGCGGGGGGGCCTGGGAGACCCAGTACTTC
j_call: TRBJ2-5
clone_size: .
v_call: TRBV10-2
d_call: TRBD2

cdr3_aa: CASSRQGAENIQYF
cdr3_nt: TGTGCCAGCAGTAGACAGGGGGCCGAAAACATTCAGTACTTC
j_call: TRBJ2-4
clone_size: once
v_call: TRBV28
d_call: TRBD1

cdr3_aa: CASSLAGQGNTGELFF
cdr3_nt: TGCGCCAGCAGCTTGGCGGGACAGGGGAACACCGGGGAGCTGTTTTTT
j_call: TRBJ2-2
clone_size: many
v_call: TRBV5-1
d_call: TRBD1

cdr3_aa: CSARVGGQGSYGYTF
cdr3_nt: TGCAGTGCTAGGGTTGGGGGACAGGGGAGTTATGGCTACACCTTC
j_call: TRBJ1-2
clone_size: .
v_call: TRBV20-1
d_call: TRBD1